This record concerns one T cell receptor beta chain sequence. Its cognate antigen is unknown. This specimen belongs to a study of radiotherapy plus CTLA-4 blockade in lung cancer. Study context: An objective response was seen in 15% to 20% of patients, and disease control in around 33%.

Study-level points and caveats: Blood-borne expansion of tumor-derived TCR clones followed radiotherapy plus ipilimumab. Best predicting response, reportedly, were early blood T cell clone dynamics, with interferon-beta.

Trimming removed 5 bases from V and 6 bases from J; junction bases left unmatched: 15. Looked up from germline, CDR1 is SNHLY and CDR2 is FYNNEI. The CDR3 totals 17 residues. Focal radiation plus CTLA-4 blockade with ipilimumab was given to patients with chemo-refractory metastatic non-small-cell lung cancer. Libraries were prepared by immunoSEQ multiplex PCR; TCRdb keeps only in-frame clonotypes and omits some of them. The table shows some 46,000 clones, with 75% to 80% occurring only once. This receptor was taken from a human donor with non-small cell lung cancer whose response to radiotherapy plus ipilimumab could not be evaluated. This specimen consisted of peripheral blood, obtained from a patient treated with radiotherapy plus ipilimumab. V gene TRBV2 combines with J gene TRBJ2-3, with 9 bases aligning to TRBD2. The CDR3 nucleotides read TGTGCCAGCAGTTTCCGACTAGCGGACCCCCATGGCGATACGCAGTATTTT. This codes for CASSFRLADPHGDTQYF.